Listed below are T cell receptor beta chains from one sample, sequenced in a study of blood T cell repertoires in COVID-19. This table comes from immunoSEQ multiplex PCR, and its TCRdb copy is limited to in-frame clones, with some not included. Counted here are around 140,000 clones, roughly 90% occurring once; the ten biggest clones make up 4%. The sequenced sample was PBMCs or T cells enriched from blood (not recorded which). These receptors were collected from a woman in her forties who had been exposed to COVID-19. Each CDR3 is given with its conserved first and last residue. Fields, in order: D gene, V gene, J gene, clone size, CDR3 protein, CDR3 DNA. D genes are given only for firm matches. Expanded clones are given a class, and other clones once, few, many or no size at all.

D: -; V: TRBV7-9; J: TRBJ1-5; size: -; CDR3: CASSLALARSNQPQHF; DNA: TGTGCCAGCAGCTTAGCGCTGGCAAGAAGCAATCAGCCCCAGCATTTT
D: TRBD1; V: TRBV28; J: TRBJ1-3; size: -; CDR3: CASSLDRAGNTIYF; DNA: TGTGCCAGCAGCTTGGACAGGGCTGGAAACACCATATATTTT
D: TRBD2; V: TRBV10-3; J: TRBJ2-3; size: -; CDR3: CAISEMSSGTDTQYF; DNA: TGTGCCATCAGTGAGATGTCTAGCGGGACGGATACGCAGTATTTT
D: -; V: TRBV6-5; J: TRBJ2-5; size: -; CDR3: CAAVRYREETQYF; DNA: TGTGCCGCCGTGAGGTACAGGGAGGAGACCCAGTACTTC
D: -; V: TRBV5-4; J: TRBJ1-1; size: few; CDR3: CASSLAGRPPMNTEAFF; DNA: TGTGCCAGCAGCTTGGCTGGCAGGCCTCCCATGAACACTGAAGCTTTCTTT
D: TRBD1; V: TRBV9; J: TRBJ1-2; size: -; CDR3: CASSTGDGYTF; DNA: TGTGCCAGCAGCACAGGGGATGGCTACACCTTC
D: TRBD1; V: TRBV7-9; J: TRBJ2-7; size: few; CDR3: CASSLISGTGLNEQYF; DNA: TGTGCCAGCAGCTTAATCTCCGGGACAGGGTTAAACGAGCAGTACTTC
D: -; V: TRBV7-8; J: TRBJ2-7; size: -; CDR3: CASSLGGQARYEQYF; DNA: TGTGCCAGCAGCCTAGGGGGGCAGGCGAGATACGAGCAGTACTTC
D: TRBD1; V: TRBV2; J: TRBJ1-5; size: -; CDR3: CASRFGTGGNQPQHF; DNA: TGTGCCAGCCGGTTCGGGACAGGGGGCAATCAGCCCCAGCATTTT
D: TRBD1; V: TRBV6-6; J: TRBJ2-3; size: -; CDR3: CASSPDRGRVWTDTQYF; DNA: TGTGCCAGCAGTCCGGACAGGGGGCGCGTGTGGACAGATACGCAGTATTTT
D: -; V: TRBV7-8; J: TRBJ1-5; size: few; CDR3: CASSLAPIGGQPQHF; DNA: TGTGCCAGCAGCTTAGCTCCGATTGGAGGACAGCCCCAGCATTTT
D: -; V: TRBV5-4; J: TRBJ1-3; size: -; CDR3: CASSDGTNSGNTIYF; DNA: TGTGCCAGCAGCGACGGGACAAACTCTGGAAACACCATATATTTT
D: -; V: TRBV28; J: TRBJ1-1; size: -; CDR3: CASSLHQLPRGEAFF; DNA: TGTGCCAGCAGTCTCCATCAACTTCCAAGGGGTGAAGCTTTCTTT
D: -; V: TRBV6-5; J: TRBJ2-7; size: -; CDR3: CASMGLRYEQYF; DNA: TGTGCCAGCATGGGACTCCGCTACGAGCAGTACTTC
D: TRBD1; V: TRBV28; J: TRBJ2-3; size: -; CDR3: CASSLPGGFTDTQYF; DNA: TGTGCCAGCAGTTTGCCAGGGGGTTTCACAGATACGCAGTATTTT
D: TRBD1; V: TRBV5-8; J: TRBJ1-2; size: few; CDR3: CASSWGQTKYYGYTF; DNA: TGTGCCAGCAGCTGGGGACAGACCAAATACTATGGCTACACCTTC
D: -; V: TRBV2; J: TRBJ1-4; size: -; CDR3: CASSEGAGSKKLFF; DNA: TGTGCCAGCAGTGAAGGGGCAGGGTCAAAAAAACTGTTTTTT
D: -; V: TRBV18; J: TRBJ2-1; size: -; CDR3: CASSPPKMSSYNEQFF; DNA: TGTGCCAGCTCACCGCCGAAGATGAGCTCCTACAATGAGCAGTTCTTC
D: -; V: TRBV7-9; J: TRBJ1-1; size: -; CDR3: CASSSTPVGAVREAFF; DNA: TGTGCCAGCAGCTCCACCCCTGTGGGGGCCGTGAGAGAAGCTTTCTTT
D: -; V: TRBV2; J: TRBJ1-6; size: -; CDR3: CASSESSYNSPLHF; DNA: TGTGCCAGCAGTGAGAGCTCCTATAATTCACCCCTCCACTTT
D: -; V: TRBV28; J: TRBJ2-1; size: -; CDR3: CASSEGTYNEQFF; DNA: TGTGCCAGCAGTGAGGGCACCTACAATGAGCAGTTCTTC
D: -; V: TRBV2; J: TRBJ1-2; size: -; CDR3: CASSDPRVYF; DNA: TGTGCCAGCAGTGACCCCAGGGTGTACTTC
D: -; V: TRBV6-1; J: TRBJ2-3; size: -; CDR3: CASSEARGRGDTQYF; DNA: TGTGCCAGCAGTGAAGCCAGGGGTAGAGGAGATACGCAGTATTTT
D: TRBD2; V: TRBV19; J: TRBJ2-4; size: -; CDR3: CASSISGGRRDRNIQYF; DNA: TGTGCCAGTAGTATATCTGGCGGGAGGAGGGATAGGAACATTCAGTACTTC
D: -; V: TRBV24-1; J: TRBJ2-5; size: -; CDR3: CATSDLGEETQYF; DNA: TGTGCCACCAGTGATTTGGGGGAGGAGACCCAGTACTTC
D: -; V: TRBV5-4; J: TRBJ1-1; size: -; CDR3: CASSFRGTEAFF; DNA: TGTGCCAGCAGTTTCCGGGGCACTGAAGCTTTCTTT
D: -; V: TRBV25-1; J: TRBJ2-7; size: -; CDR3: CASRPSGYEQYF; DNA: TGTGCCAGCAGACCGAGCGGCTACGAGCAGTACTTC
D: -; V: TRBV15; J: TRBJ1-2; size: -; CDR3: CATTPGGANYGYTF; DNA: TGTGCCACCACACCGGGAGGGGCTAACTATGGCTACACCTTC
D: -; V: TRBV7-6; J: TRBJ1-2; size: -; CDR3: CASSYLREEGYTF; DNA: TGTGCCAGCAGCTATCTCCGGGAGGAAGGCTACACCTTC
D: -; V: TRBV19; J: TRBJ1-6; size: -; CDR3: CASKSGYGNSPLHF; DNA: TGTGCCAGTAAATCGGGGTATGGTAATTCACCCCTCCACTTT
D: -; V: TRBV18; J: TRBJ2-3; size: -; CDR3: CASSPDSGSTDTQYF; DNA: TGTGCCAGCTCACCGGATAGCGGTAGCACAGATACGCAGTATTTT
D: -; V: TRBV7-9; J: TRBJ1-6; size: -; CDR3: CASSLTGRDSPLHF; DNA: TGTGCCAGCAGCTTAACAGGGCGAGATTCACCCCTCCACTTT
D: -; V: TRBV21-1; J: TRBJ2-5; size: -; CDR3: CASSKLDLTGPETQYF; DNA: TGTGCCAGCAGCAAACTCGACCTGACAGGTCCAGAGACCCAGTACTTC
D: -; V: TRBV18; J: TRBJ2-5; size: -; CDR3: CASSSARAGLDETQYF; DNA: TGTGCCAGCTCATCTGCTCGTGCAGGGTTAGACGAGACCCAGTACTTC
D: TRBD1; V: TRBV15; J: TRBJ1-2; size: few; CDR3: CATSRLDREGGYTF; DNA: TGTGCCACCAGCAGACTAGACAGGGAAGGTGGCTACACCTTC
D: -; V: TRBV19; J: TRBJ1-4; size: once; CDR3: CASSAGLLYATNEKLFF; DNA: TGTGCCAGTAGTGCGGGACTTTTATATGCAACTAATGAAAAACTGTTTTTT
D: -; V: TRBV6-5; J: TRBJ1-1; size: -; CDR3: CASSPTGGGTEAFF; DNA: TGTGCCAGCAGTCCAACAGGCGGTGGGACTGAAGCTTTCTTT
D: -; V: TRBV10-3; J: TRBJ1-4; size: -; CDR3: CASAPAGVGNEKLFF; DNA: TGTGCCTCAGCCCCGGCGGGCGTGGGGAATGAAAAACTGTTTTTT
D: TRBD1; V: TRBV19; J: TRBJ2-7; size: -; CDR3: CASKRDRGNYEQYF; DNA: TGTGCCAGTAAAAGGGACAGGGGGAACTACGAGCAGTACTTC
D: -; V: TRBV12-3/TRBV12-4; J: TRBJ1-6; size: -; CDR3: CASSFQDSPLHF; DNA: TGTGCCAGCAGTTTTCAGGATTCACCCCTCCACTTT
D: -; V: TRBV27; J: TRBJ1-1; size: -; CDR3: CASSLEVKGTEAFF; DNA: TGTGCCAGCAGTTTGGAGGTGAAGGGCACTGAAGCTTTCTTT
D: -; V: TRBV28; J: TRBJ1-1; size: -; CDR3: CASFPPGSFMNTEAFF; DNA: TGTGCCAGTTTTCCCCCCGGGAGCTTCATGAACACTGAAGCTTTCTTT
D: -; V: TRBV9; J: TRBJ2-7; size: -; CDR3: CASSVGAGGQGGEQYF; DNA: TGTGCCAGCAGCGTAGGTGCTGGTGGGCAGGGAGGCGAGCAGTACTTC
D: -; V: TRBV12-3/TRBV12-4; J: TRBJ1-2; size: -; CDR3: CASSGARGYTF; DNA: TGTGCCAGCTCAGGGGCGAGGGGCTACACCTTC
D: TRBD1; V: TRBV7-8; J: TRBJ2-2; size: -; CDR3: CASSQTWGTTGEVGGELFF; DNA: TGTGCCAGCAGCCAGACATGGGGGACGACAGGGGAGGTTGGCGGGGAGCTGTTTTTT
D: TRBD2; V: TRBV2; J: TRBJ2-1; size: -; CDR3: CASSEGLLAGLYNEQFF; DNA: TGTGCCAGCAGTGAAGGTCTACTAGCGGGGCTCTACAATGAGCAGTTCTTC
D: -; V: TRBV19; J: TRBJ1-1; size: -; CDR3: CASSIGQPFGTEAFF; DNA: TGTGCCAGTAGTATAGGACAGCCATTCGGCACTGAAGCTTTCTTT
D: TRBD1; V: TRBV2; J: TRBJ1-2; size: once; CDR3: CASIATGVNYGYTF; DNA: TGTGCCAGCATCGCGACAGGGGTGAACTATGGCTACACCTTC
D: -; V: TRBV27; J: TRBJ2-5; size: -; CDR3: CASSITTYRARETQYF; DNA: TGTGCCAGCAGCATTACTACTTACAGGGCCCGAGAGACCCAGTACTTC
D: -; V: TRBV6-5; J: TRBJ1-5; size: -; CDR3: CASQEQPQHF; DNA: TGTGCCAGCCAGGAACAGCCCCAGCATTTT
D: TRBD1; V: TRBV19; J: TRBJ1-2; size: -; CDR3: CASSIGGQANYGYTF; DNA: TGTGCCAGTAGTATCGGCGGACAGGCTAACTATGGCTACACCTTC
D: -; V: TRBV19; J: TRBJ1-1; size: -; CDR3: CASRIGGEAFF; DNA: TGTGCCAGTAGGATCGGGGGGGAAGCTTTCTTT
D: TRBD1; V: TRBV7-9; J: TRBJ1-4; size: -; CDR3: CASSSGTGQEKLFF; DNA: TGTGCCAGCAGCAGCGGGACAGGGCAGGAAAAACTGTTTTTT
D: TRBD1; V: TRBV4-1; J: TRBJ1-2; size: few; CDR3: CASSQETGPYGYTF; DNA: TGCGCCAGCAGCCAAGAGACAGGGCCCTATGGCTACACCTTC